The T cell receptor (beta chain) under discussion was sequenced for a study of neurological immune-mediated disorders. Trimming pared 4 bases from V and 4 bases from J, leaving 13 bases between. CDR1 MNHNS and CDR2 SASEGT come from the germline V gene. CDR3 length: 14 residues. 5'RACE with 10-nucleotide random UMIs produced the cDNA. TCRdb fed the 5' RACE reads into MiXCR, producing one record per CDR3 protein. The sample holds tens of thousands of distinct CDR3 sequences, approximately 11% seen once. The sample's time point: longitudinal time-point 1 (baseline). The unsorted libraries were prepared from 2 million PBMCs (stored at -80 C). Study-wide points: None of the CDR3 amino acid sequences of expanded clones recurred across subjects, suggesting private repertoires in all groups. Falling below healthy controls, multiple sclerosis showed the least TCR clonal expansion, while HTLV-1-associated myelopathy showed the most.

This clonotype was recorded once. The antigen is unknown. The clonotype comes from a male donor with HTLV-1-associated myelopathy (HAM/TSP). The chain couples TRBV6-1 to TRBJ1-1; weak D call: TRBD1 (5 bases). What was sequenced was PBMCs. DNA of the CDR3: TGTGCCAGCAGTGTCGTCAGGGTTGGCACTGAAGCTTTCTTT. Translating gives CASSVVRVGTEAFF.